The T cell receptor beta chain described here comes from a study of T-cell reconstitution after alpha-beta-depleted transplantation in children. Germline V gene lookup returns CDR1 MNHEY and CDR2 SMNVEV (reference sequence). The CDR3 loop spans 13 amino acids. V lost 6 bases and J 5 bases, leaving 11 bases between the germline ends. This clonotype has a handful of counts. The TCRbeta library incorporated unique molecular identifiers. Using its own MiXCR run on the PCR reads, TCRdb lists one record per CDR3 protein. Found here are about 980,000 distinct CDR3 sequences, about 29% of them singletons; the top ten hold 28%.

The chain uses TRBV27 and TRBJ2-4, with D unresolved. Source: PBMCs, mostly from graft donor cells, taken 360 days after TCRalphabeta/CD19-depleted stem cell transplant. This clonotype originated in a boy less than two years old who had a stem cell transplant for SCID, so the T cells may come from the graft donor. CDR3: CASRGHNQNIQYF. In DNA, the CDR3 is TGTGCCAGCAGAGGGCACAACCAAAACATTCAGTACTTC.